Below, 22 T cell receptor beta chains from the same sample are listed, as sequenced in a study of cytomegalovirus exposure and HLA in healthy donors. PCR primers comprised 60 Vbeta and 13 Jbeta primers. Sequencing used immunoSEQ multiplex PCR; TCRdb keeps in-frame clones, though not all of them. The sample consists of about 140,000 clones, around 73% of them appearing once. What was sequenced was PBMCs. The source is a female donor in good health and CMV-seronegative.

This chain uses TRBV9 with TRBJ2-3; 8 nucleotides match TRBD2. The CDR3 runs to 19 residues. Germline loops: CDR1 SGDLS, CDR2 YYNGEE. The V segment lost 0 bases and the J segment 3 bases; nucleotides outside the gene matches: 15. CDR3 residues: CASSVGIAGHLSGTDTQYF. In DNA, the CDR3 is TGTGCCAGCAGCGTAGGAATAGCGGGACACTTGTCGGGGACAGATACGCAGTATTTT.

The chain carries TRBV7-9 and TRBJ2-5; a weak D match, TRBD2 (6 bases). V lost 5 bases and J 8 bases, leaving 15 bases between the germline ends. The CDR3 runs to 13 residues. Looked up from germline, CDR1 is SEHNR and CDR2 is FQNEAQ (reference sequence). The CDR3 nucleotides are TGTGCCAGCAGCCCCAGTGGGCGGGATACCCAGTACTTC. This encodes CASSPSGRDTQYF.

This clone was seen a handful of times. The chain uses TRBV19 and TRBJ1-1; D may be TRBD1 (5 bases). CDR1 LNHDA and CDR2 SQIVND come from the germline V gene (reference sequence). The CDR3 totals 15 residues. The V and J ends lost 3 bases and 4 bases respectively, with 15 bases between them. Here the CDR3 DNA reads TGTGCCAGTAGTATTTCCCGGGCAGGGCTCACTGAAGCTTTCTTT. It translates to CASSISRAGLTEAFF. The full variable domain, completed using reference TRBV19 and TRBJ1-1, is DGGITQSPKYLFRKEGQNVTLSCEQNLNHDAMYWYRQDPGQGLRLIYYSQIVNDFQKGDIAEGYSVSREKKESFPLTVTSAQKNPTAFYLCASSISRAGLTEAFFGQGTRLTVV.

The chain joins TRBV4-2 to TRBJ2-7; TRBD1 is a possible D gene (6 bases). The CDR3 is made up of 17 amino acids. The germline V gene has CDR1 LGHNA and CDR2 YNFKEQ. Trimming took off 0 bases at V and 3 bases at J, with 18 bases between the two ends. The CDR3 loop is CASSQDRFVQGDYEQYF. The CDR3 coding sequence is TGTGCCAGCAGCCAAGATCGATTTGTACAGGGAGACTACGAGCAGTACTTC.

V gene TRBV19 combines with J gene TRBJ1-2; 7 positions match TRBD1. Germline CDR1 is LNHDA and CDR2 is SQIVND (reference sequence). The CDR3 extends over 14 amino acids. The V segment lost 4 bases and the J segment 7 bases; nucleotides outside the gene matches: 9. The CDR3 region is CASSTGTASSGYTF. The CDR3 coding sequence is TGTGCCAGTAGTACAGGGACAGCCTCGAGTGGCTACACCTTC.

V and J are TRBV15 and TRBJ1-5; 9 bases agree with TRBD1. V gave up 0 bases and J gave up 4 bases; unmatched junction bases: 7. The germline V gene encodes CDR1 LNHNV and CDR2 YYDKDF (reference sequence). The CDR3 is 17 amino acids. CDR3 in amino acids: CATSRDLRQGVNQPQHF. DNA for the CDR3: TGTGCCACCAGCAGAGATCTAAGACAGGGGGTTAATCAGCCCCAGCATTTT.

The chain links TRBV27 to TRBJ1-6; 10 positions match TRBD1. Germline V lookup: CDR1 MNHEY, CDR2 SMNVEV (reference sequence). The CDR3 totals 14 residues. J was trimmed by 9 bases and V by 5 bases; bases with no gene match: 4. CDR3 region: CASSLGQGVSPLHF. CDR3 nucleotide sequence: TGTGCCAGCAGTCTCGGACAGGGGGTTTCACCCCTCCACTTT.

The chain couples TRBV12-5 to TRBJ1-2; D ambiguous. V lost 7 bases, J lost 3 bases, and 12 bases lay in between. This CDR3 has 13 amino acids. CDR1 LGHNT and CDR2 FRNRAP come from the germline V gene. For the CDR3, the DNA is TGTGCTAGTGCCGAACAGTACCACTATGGCTACACCTTC. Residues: CASAEQYHYGYTF.

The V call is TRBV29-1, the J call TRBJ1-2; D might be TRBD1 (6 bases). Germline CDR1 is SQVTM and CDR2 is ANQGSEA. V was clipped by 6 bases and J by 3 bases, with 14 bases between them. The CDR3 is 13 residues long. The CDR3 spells CSVIRGEDYGYTF. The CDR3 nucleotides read TGCAGCGTGATCAGGGGAGAGGACTATGGCTACACCTTC.

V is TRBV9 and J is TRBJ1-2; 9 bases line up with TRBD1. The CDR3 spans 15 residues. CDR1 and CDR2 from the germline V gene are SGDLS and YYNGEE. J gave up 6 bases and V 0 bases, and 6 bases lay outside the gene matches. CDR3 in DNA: TGTGCCAGCAGCGTAGCGTGGGACAGGGATAATGGCTACACCTTC. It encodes CASSVAWDRDNGYTF.

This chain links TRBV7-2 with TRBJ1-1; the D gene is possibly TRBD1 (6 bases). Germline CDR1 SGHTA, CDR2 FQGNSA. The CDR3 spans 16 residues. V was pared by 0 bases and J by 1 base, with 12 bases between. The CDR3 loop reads CASSLARGSRNTEAFF. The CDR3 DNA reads TGTGCCAGCAGCTTAGCGAGGGGGTCCAGGAACACTGAAGCTTTCTTT.

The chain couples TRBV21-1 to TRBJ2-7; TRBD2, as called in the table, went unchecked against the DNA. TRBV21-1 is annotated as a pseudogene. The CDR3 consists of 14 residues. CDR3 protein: CASSHRDCYYEQYF. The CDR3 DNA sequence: TGTGCCAGCAGCCACCGGGACTGTTACTACGAGCAGTACTTC.

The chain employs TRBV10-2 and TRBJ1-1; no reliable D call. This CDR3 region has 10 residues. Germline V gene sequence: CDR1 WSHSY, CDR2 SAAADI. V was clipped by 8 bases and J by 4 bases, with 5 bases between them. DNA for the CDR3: TGCGCCAGCGCCGGCACTGAAGCTTTCTTT. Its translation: CASAGTEAFF.

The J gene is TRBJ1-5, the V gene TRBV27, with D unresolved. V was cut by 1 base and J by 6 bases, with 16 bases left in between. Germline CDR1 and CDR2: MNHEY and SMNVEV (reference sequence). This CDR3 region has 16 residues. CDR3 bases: TGTGCCAGCAGTTTATATGGGCCTCCGGTTCCTCAGCCCCAGCATTTT. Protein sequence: CASSLYGPPVPQPQHF.

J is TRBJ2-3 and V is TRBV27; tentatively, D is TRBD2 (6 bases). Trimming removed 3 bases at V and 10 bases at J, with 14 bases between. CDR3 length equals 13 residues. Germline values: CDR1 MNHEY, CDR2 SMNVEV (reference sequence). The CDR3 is CASSFSRDRPQYF. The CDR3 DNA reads TGTGCCAGCAGTTTTTCGCGGGATCGCCCGCAGTATTTT.

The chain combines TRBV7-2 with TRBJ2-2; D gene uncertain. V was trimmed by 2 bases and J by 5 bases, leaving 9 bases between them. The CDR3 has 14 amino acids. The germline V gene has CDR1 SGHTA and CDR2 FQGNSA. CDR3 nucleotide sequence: TGTGCCAGCAGCTTAAAGCCCCGAACCGGGGAGCTGTTTTTT. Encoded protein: CASSLKPRTGELFF.

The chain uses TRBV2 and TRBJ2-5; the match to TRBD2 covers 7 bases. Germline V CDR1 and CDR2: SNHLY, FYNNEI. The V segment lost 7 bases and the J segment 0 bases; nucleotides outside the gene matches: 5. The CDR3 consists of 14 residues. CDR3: CASTPLAYQETQYF. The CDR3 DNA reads TGTGCCAGCACCCCACTAGCGTACCAAGAGACCCAGTACTTC.

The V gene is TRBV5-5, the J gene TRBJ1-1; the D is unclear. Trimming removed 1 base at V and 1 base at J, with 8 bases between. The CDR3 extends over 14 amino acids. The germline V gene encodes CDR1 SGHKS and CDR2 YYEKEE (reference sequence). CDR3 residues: CASSLLARNTEAFF. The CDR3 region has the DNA TGTGCCAGCAGCTTGTTAGCGAGGAACACTGAAGCTTTCTTT.

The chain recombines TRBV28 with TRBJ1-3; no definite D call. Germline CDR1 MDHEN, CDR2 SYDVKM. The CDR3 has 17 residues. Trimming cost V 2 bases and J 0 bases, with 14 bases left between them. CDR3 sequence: CASSLNPTEISGNTIYF. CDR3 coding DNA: TGTGCCAGCAGTTTAAACCCCACAGAGATCTCTGGAAACACCATATATTTT.

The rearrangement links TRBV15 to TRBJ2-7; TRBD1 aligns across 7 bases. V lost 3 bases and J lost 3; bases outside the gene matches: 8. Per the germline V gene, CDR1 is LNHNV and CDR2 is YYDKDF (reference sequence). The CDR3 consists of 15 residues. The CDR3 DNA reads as TGTGCCACCAGCAGTGCCGGGACAGCGATCTACGAGCAGTACTTC. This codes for CATSSAGTAIYEQYF.

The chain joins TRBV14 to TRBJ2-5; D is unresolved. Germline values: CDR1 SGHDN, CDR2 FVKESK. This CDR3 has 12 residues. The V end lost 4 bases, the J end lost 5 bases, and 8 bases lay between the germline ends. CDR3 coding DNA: TGTGCCAGCAGCCGGTTCAGGGAGACCCAGTACTTC. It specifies CASSRFRETQYF.

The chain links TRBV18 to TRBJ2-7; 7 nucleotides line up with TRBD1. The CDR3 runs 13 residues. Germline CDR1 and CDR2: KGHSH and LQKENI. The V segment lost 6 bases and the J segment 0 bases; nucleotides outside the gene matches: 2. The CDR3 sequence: CASSRQGSYEQYF. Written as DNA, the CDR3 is TGTGCCAGCTCCCGACAGGGCTCCTACGAGCAGTACTTC.